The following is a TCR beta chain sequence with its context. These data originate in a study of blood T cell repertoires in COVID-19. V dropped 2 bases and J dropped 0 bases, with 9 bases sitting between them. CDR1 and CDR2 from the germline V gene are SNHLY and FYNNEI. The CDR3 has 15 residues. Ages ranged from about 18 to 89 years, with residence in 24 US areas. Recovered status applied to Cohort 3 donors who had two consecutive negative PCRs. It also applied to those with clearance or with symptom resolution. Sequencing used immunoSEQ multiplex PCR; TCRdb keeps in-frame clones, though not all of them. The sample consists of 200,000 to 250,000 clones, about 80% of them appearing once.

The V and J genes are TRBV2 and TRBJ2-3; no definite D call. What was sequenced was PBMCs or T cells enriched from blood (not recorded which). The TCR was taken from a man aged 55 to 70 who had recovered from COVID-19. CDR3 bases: TGTGCCAGCAGTGAACGTGTTCTGAGCACAGATACGCAGTATTTT. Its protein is CASSERVLSTDTQYF.